Listed below are T cell receptor beta chains from one sample, sequenced in a study of T cells after yellow fever vaccination. TCRdb reanalysed the 5' RACE reads using MiXCR and keeps one entry per CDR3 protein. The sample shows under 200,000 distinct CDR3 sequences, approximately 11% of them seen only once. Sequencing was performed on CD8+ T cells sorted from PBMCs, taken 15 days after the yellow fever booster vaccination. These receptors came from a man aged 18 to 29 who received the YFV17D yellow fever vaccine. Both conserved end residues are part of each CDR3. Fields, in order: D gene, clone size, V gene, J gene, CDR3 DNA, CDR3 protein. The D gene is left open where the match is weak. The size field is filled for only some rows; it gives once, few, many or a size class.

d_gene: .
abundance: few
v_gene: TRBV15
j_gene: TRBJ1-1
CDR3nt: TGTGCCACCAGCCCAACGGCGGAGGTGTTTCAGGGCACTGAAGCTTTCTTT
CDR3aa: CATSPTAEVFQGTEAFF

d_gene: .
abundance: few
v_gene: TRBV2
j_gene: TRBJ2-3
CDR3nt: TGTGCCAGCAGTGACCCAGATACGCAGTATTTT
CDR3aa: CASSDPDTQYF

d_gene: TRBD1
abundance: few
v_gene: TRBV5-1
j_gene: TRBJ2-1
CDR3nt: TGCGCCAGCAGCTGGAGGACAGGCTACAATGAGCAGTTCTTC
CDR3aa: CASSWRTGYNEQFF

d_gene: .
abundance: .
v_gene: TRBV4-3
j_gene: TRBJ2-5
CDR3nt: TGCGCCAGCAGCCAAAGGATCCGCCAAGAGACCCAGTACTTC
CDR3aa: CASSQRIRQETQYF

d_gene: TRBD1
abundance: few
v_gene: TRBV20-1
j_gene: TRBJ2-7
CDR3nt: TGCAGTGTCAATGGGGACAGGGGAATGCCTTCGAACGAGCAGTACTTC
CDR3aa: CSVNGDRGMPSNEQYF

d_gene: .
abundance: many
v_gene: TRBV6-5
j_gene: TRBJ2-6
CDR3nt: TGTGCCAGCCATACCGGCGGGGTCTCTGGGGCCAACGTCCTGACTTTC
CDR3aa: CASHTGGVSGANVLTF

d_gene: TRBD1
abundance: few
v_gene: TRBV6-5
j_gene: TRBJ1-2
CDR3nt: TGTGCCAGCAGTTATGCAGGGGGCCAGGGCTACACCTTC
CDR3aa: CASSYAGGQGYTF

d_gene: .
abundance: .
v_gene: TRBV7-9
j_gene: TRBJ1-5
CDR3nt: TGTGCCAGCAGCTTTTCGGGGGGCGATCAGCCCCAGCATTTT
CDR3aa: CASSFSGGDQPQHF

d_gene: .
abundance: few
v_gene: TRBV12-3/TRBV12-4
j_gene: TRBJ2-3
CDR3nt: TGTGCCAGCAGTTTAAACGGAGCAGATACGCAGTATTTT
CDR3aa: CASSLNGADTQYF

d_gene: .
abundance: .
v_gene: TRBV27
j_gene: TRBJ2-3
CDR3nt: TGTGCCAGCAGTCCAGACCGGGCCTGGCAGTATTTT
CDR3aa: CASSPDRAWQYF

d_gene: .
abundance: few
v_gene: TRBV2
j_gene: TRBJ1-3
CDR3nt: TGTGCCAGCAGGGAGACGGACTCTGGAAACACCATATATTTT
CDR3aa: CASRETDSGNTIYF

d_gene: .
abundance: .
v_gene: TRBV12-3/TRBV12-4
j_gene: TRBJ2-3
CDR3nt: TGTGCCAGCAGTCCGCGGGACGCGATGGGGGATACGCAGTATTTT
CDR3aa: CASSPRDAMGDTQYF

d_gene: .
abundance: few
v_gene: TRBV7-2
j_gene: TRBJ2-3
CDR3nt: TGTGCCAGCAGCTTAGACGCGGGCACGGATACGCAGTATTTT
CDR3aa: CASSLDAGTDTQYF

d_gene: .
abundance: .
v_gene: TRBV4-1
j_gene: TRBJ2-7
CDR3nt: TGCGCCAGCAGCACCCGGGACACGGCCTACGAGCAGTACTTC
CDR3aa: CASSTRDTAYEQYF

d_gene: TRBD1
abundance: .
v_gene: TRBV7-9
j_gene: TRBJ1-2
CDR3nt: TGTGCCAGCAGCTTAGTTCCGGGACAGGATGGCTACACCTTC
CDR3aa: CASSLVPGQDGYTF